The present TCR beta chain was sequenced within a study of CD8 T cells in Susac syndrome. Random-hexamer reverse transcription was applied to roughly 0.5 to 1 ug RNA. In TCRdb, the immunoSEQ multiplex PCR reads were re-called with MiXCR into one record per CDR3 protein. Of under 200,000 distinct CDR3 sequences in the sample, approximately 94% were seen once. CDR3 length equals 14 residues. The V gene lost 1 base and the J gene lost 3 bases, with 7 bases spanning the gap. Germline V gene sequence: CDR1 MGHDK, CDR2 SYGVNS. The TCR sequence derives from a human donor with Susac syndrome. V gene TRBV25-1 combines with J gene TRBJ1-5; D may be TRBD1 (5 bases). The sample was CD4+ T cells from PBMCs. CDR3 sequence (DNA): TGTGCCAGCAGTGAATCTGGGGCCAATCAGCCCCAGCATTTT. It is translated as CASSESGANQPQHF. The full variable domain, in which reference TRBV25-1 and TRBJ1-5 provide the parts outside the CDR3, is EADIYQTPRYLVIGTGKKITLECSQTMGHDKMYWYQQDPGMELHLIHYSYGVNSTEKGDLSSESTVSRIRTEHFPLTLESARPSHTSQYLCASSESGANQPQHFGDGTRLSIL.